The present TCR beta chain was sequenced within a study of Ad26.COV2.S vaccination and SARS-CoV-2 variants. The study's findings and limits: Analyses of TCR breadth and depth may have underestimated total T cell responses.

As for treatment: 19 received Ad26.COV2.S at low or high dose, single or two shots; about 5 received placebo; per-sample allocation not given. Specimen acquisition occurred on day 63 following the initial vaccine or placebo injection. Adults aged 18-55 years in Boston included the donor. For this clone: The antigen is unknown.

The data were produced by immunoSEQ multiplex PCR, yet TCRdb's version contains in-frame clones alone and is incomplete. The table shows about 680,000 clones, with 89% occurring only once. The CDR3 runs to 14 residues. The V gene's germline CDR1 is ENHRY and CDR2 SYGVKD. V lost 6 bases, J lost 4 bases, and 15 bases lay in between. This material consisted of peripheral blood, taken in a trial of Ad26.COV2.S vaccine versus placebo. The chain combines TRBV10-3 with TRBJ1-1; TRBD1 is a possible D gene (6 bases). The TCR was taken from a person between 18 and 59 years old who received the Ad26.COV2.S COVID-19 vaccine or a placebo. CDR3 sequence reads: CAISQLQGFTEAFF. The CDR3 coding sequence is TGTGCCATCAGCCAGCTACAGGGTTTCACTGAAGCTTTCTTT.